These 5 T cell receptor beta chains came from one sample sequenced in a study of post-analysis software for immune sequencing data. Broader study findings: TRBV segments more frequent in patients than in controls numbered several and included TRBV5-6, TRBV5-1 and TRBV20-1.

Antigens for these TCRs are unknown. Unique molecular identifiers featured in each of the TCR beta cDNA libraries. Via MiXCR, TCRdb re-called the PCR reads, giving one row per CDR3 protein. This sample has about 260,000 distinct CDR3 sequences; roughly a third occur once, and the top ten carry 4% to 6%. Sequencing was carried out using blood. The origin of the receptors is a girl aged 10-17 years with multiple sclerosis.

This sequence joins TRBV29-1 and TRBJ1-1; D is ambiguous. Germline loops: CDR1 SQVTM, CDR2 ANQGSEA. The V and J ends lost 6 bases and 7 bases respectively, with 12 bases between them. The CDR3 consists of 11 residues. The CDR3, as DNA: TGCAGCGTCCACCGAGGAGGTGAAGCTTTCTTT. Its protein is CSVHRGGEAFF. Full variable domain (rest looked up from reference TRBV29-1 and TRBJ1-1): SAVISQKPSRDICQRGTSLTIQCQVDSQVTMMFWYRQQPGQSLTLIATANQGSEATYESGFVIDKFPISRPNLTFSTLTVSNMSPEDSSIYLCSVHRGGEAFFGQGTRLTVV.

The chain joins TRBV5-1 to TRBJ1-4; 8 bases fit TRBD1. This CDR3 spans 15 amino acids. From germline, CDR1 is SGHRS and CDR2 YFSETQ. V lost 1 base and J lost 7; bases outside the gene matches: 6. The CDR3 reads CASSLSDRATEKLFF. CDR3 sequence (DNA): TGCGCCAGCAGCTTGTCGGACAGGGCGACTGAAAAACTGTTTTTT.

This clonotype was counted at least ten times. The chain employs TRBV5-1 and TRBJ2-4; 9 nucleotides match TRBD2. The CDR3 is 16 residues long. Germline V gene data show CDR1 as SGHRS and CDR2 as YFSETQ. V gave up 0 bases and J gave up 4 bases; unmatched junction bases: 5. The CDR3 reads CASSLDSGRPKNIQYF. The CDR3 DNA reads TGCGCCAGCAGCTTGGACAGCGGGAGGCCGAAAAACATTCAGTACTTC.

This clonotype appeared a few times. Compared with germline, one end of the junction differs, possibly owing to a read error. The genes are TRBV29-1 and TRBJ1-2; D is unresolved. This CDR3 region has 13 residues. Germline assignment: CDR1 SQVTM and CDR2 ANQGSEA. The CDR3 DNA is TGCAGCGTTCAAGTGAAGGGCAGCTATGGCTGCACCTTC. Encoded protein: CSVQVKGSYGCTF.

The sample holds many counts of this clonotype. The chain employs TRBV10-3 and TRBJ2-5; TRBD2 might be the D (5 bases). The germline gives CDR1 ENHRY, CDR2 SYGVKD. This CDR3 contains 15 residues. V lost 0 bases, J lost 2 bases, and 10 bases lay in between. CDR3 protein: CAISESSGPQETQYF. In nucleotides, the CDR3 is TGTGCCATCAGTGAGTCGAGCGGACCGCAAGAGACCCAGTACTTC.